This is a list of T cell receptor beta chains from one sample in a study of blood T cell repertoires in COVID-19. Measured with immunoSEQ multiplex PCR; TCRdb has only the in-frame clones, and not every one. This sample has 87,000 or so clones, with around 83% found just once. Source material: peripheral blood. The receptors here all came from a woman of 80 years or more in a cohort sampled during active or convalescent COVID-19. The CDR3 runs from the conserved cysteine through the conserved F or W. Fields, in order: J gene, clone size, D gene, V gene, CDR3 DNA, CDR3 protein. The D gene is left open where the match is weak. Some rows mark clone size as missing; the rest say once, few, many or name a class of expanded clone.

j_gene: TRBJ2-5
abundance: NA
d_gene: TRBD2
v_gene: TRBV2
CDR3nt: TGTGCCAGCAGTGTCCTAGCGGACGTCCCTGAGACCCAGTACTTC
CDR3aa: CASSVLADVPETQYF

j_gene: TRBJ2-5
abundance: NA
d_gene: TRBD2
v_gene: TRBV19
CDR3nt: TGTGCCAGTAGTATAGATCTGGGACTAGCGGGAAAAAAAGAGACCCAGTACTTC
CDR3aa: CASSIDLGLAGKKETQYF

j_gene: TRBJ1-6
abundance: NA
d_gene: TRBD1
v_gene: TRBV27
CDR3nt: TGTGCCAGCACTGAGGACAGGAGGTATAATTCACCCCTCCACTTT
CDR3aa: CASTEDRRYNSPLHF

j_gene: TRBJ1-1
abundance: NA
d_gene: NA
v_gene: TRBV7-9
CDR3nt: TGTGCCAGCAGCTTAGTATTCGTCGCAGGGGTAACGGACACTGAAGCTTTCTTT
CDR3aa: CASSLVFVAGVTDTEAFF

j_gene: TRBJ1-3
abundance: NA
d_gene: TRBD1
v_gene: TRBV19
CDR3nt: TGTGCCAGTTCCCCGGGACAGGGAAGGACTGGAAACACCATATATTTT
CDR3aa: CASSPGQGRTGNTIYF

j_gene: TRBJ1-5
abundance: NA
d_gene: TRBD1
v_gene: TRBV19
CDR3nt: TGTGCCAGTAGTATAGGGACAGGGGTTTTGGGCAATCAGCCCCAGCATTTT
CDR3aa: CASSIGTGVLGNQPQHF

j_gene: TRBJ2-2
abundance: NA
d_gene: TRBD2
v_gene: TRBV19
CDR3nt: TGTCTGTCTTTCCACGGGGCTAGCGGAGGATCGAACACCGGGGAGCTGTTTTTT
CDR3aa: CLSFHGASGGSNTGELFF

j_gene: TRBJ2-2
abundance: NA
d_gene: TRBD2
v_gene: TRBV24-1
CDR3nt: TGTGCCACCAGTGACGTGGATAAGACTAGCGGGAGGGCGCCCGGGGAGCTGTTTTTT
CDR3aa: CATSDVDKTSGRAPGELFF

j_gene: TRBJ2-7
abundance: NA
d_gene: TRBD2
v_gene: TRBV14
CDR3nt: TGTGCCAGCAGCCGCGGGACTAGTAAATCCTACGAGCAGTACTTC
CDR3aa: CASSRGTSKSYEQYF

j_gene: TRBJ2-1
abundance: NA
d_gene: NA
v_gene: TRBV6-5
CDR3nt: TGTGCCAGCAGTTACTCGACTGGAGCCCTCAATGAGCAGTTCTTC
CDR3aa: CASSYSTGALNEQFF

j_gene: TRBJ2-2
abundance: NA
d_gene: TRBD1
v_gene: TRBV4-2
CDR3nt: TGTGCCAGCAGCCGAGAGAGTGCAGGGGGGAACACCGGGGAGCTGTTTTTT
CDR3aa: CASSRESAGGNTGELFF

j_gene: TRBJ1-1
abundance: NA
d_gene: TRBD1
v_gene: TRBV4-2
CDR3nt: TGTGCCAGCAGCCAAGAAATACAGGGGGCGGAAGCTTTCTTT
CDR3aa: CASSQEIQGAEAFF

j_gene: TRBJ1-4
abundance: NA
d_gene: NA
v_gene: TRBV6-1
CDR3nt: TGTGCCAGTTCGACTAATCCCTATGAAAAACTGTTTTTT
CDR3aa: CASSTNPYEKLFF

j_gene: TRBJ2-1
abundance: NA
d_gene: TRBD2
v_gene: TRBV5-1
CDR3nt: TGCGCCAGCAGCCCTGGGACTAGCGTGTTTGAGCAGTTCTTC
CDR3aa: CASSPGTSVFEQFF

j_gene: TRBJ2-1
abundance: once
d_gene: TRBD2
v_gene: TRBV29-1
CDR3nt: TGCACCACTAGCGGGAGGGCCAATGAGCAGTTCTTC
CDR3aa: CTTSGRANEQFF

j_gene: TRBJ1-2
abundance: NA
d_gene: TRBD1
v_gene: TRBV2
CDR3nt: TGTGCCACCCCCTGGGACAGGGGGCGCGATGACTATGGCTACACCTTC
CDR3aa: CATPWDRGRDDYGYTF

j_gene: TRBJ1-1
abundance: NA
d_gene: NA
v_gene: TRBV5-1
CDR3nt: TGCGCCAGCAGCTTGGCGGGGGAGAACACTGAAGCTTTCTTT
CDR3aa: CASSLAGENTEAFF

j_gene: TRBJ2-5
abundance: NA
d_gene: TRBD1
v_gene: TRBV6-5
CDR3nt: TGTGCCAGCAGCCAGGGGGCCGGGACCCAGTACTTC
CDR3aa: CASSQGAGTQYF

j_gene: TRBJ2-5
abundance: NA
d_gene: TRBD2
v_gene: TRBV30
CDR3nt: TGTGCCTGGAGCGGGAGGGCCAGGGAGACCCAGTACTTC
CDR3aa: CAWSGRARETQYF